This T cell receptor beta chain is from a study of shared clonotypes between healthy human individuals. For the study at large: Donors consisted of a couple of women and a few men between 18 and 49.

It was 200 to 250 ng DNA, 25,000 to 35,000 T cell genomes, that sorted-subset replicate PCRs used. In the authors' methods: ImmunoSEQ output lacked quality scores and full-length reads, limiting matched filtering. TCRdb's table, derived via immunoSEQ multiplex PCR, lists solely in-frame clones and lacks some. V and J calls and clone size are copied from that table; D and trimming were computed from the DNA. The profile covers some 2.1 million clones, with around 95% appearing a single time and around 1.7% taken by the ten largest. Germline loops: CDR1 SGHRS, CDR2 YFSETQ. The CDR3 consists of 12 residues. Between the trimmed V and J ends, which lost 2 bases and 4 bases, there was a span of 7 bases. Naive-designated CD8 cells lacked CD45RO, were positively enriched for CCR7, and omitted terminally differentiated effector memory CD45RA+ cells. With regard to this clone: Other DNA sequences in the sample encode the same CDR3.

The rearrangement joins TRBV5-1 to TRBJ2-7; the D is unclear. The sequenced material came from naive CD8+ T cells from PBMCs. This TCR derives from a man aged 18 to 29 in good health. Some clones in this sample may be carry-over from other donors' samples. The CDR3 loop reads CASSFSGYEQYF. The CDR3 bases are TGCGCCAGCAGCTTTTCGGGTTACGAGCAGTACTTC.